The 10 T cell receptor beta chains listed next were all sequenced from one sample in a study of blood T cell repertoires in COVID-19. The data were produced by immunoSEQ multiplex PCR, yet TCRdb's version contains in-frame clones alone and is incomplete. The repertoire has a few hundred thousand clones, about 84% of them found once; the top ten carry 9.5% to 15%. The specimen was peripheral blood. These receptors were taken from a human donor in a cohort sampled during active COVID-19.

The chain employs TRBV24-1 and TRBJ2-1; 9 bases line up with TRBD2. V gave up 9 bases and J gave up 4 bases; unmatched junction bases: 9. CDR3 length equals 15 residues. The germline CDR1 and CDR2 sequences are KGHDR and SFDVKD. The CDR3 DNA sequence: TGTGCCACCTGCGGTGGCGCGGGAGGGTACAATGAGCAGTTCTTC. It yields the protein CATCGGAGGYNEQFF.

This clone was seen only a few times. The chain combines TRBV27 with TRBJ2-2; 9 nucleotides match TRBD1. J lost 7 bases, V lost 4 bases, and 4 bases had no gene match. The CDR3 has 14 residues. CDR1 and CDR2 from the germline V gene are MNHEY and SMNVEV (reference sequence). The CDR3 DNA sequence: TGTGCCAGCAGTTGGGGGACAGGGTTCGGGGAGCTGTTTTTT. It is translated as CASSWGTGFGELFF.

The chain joins TRBV2 to TRBJ2-1; D is uncertain. This CDR3 spans 15 amino acids. Trimming shortened V by 6 bases and J by 0 bases, and 12 bases separated the two germline ends. The germline gives CDR1 SNHLY, CDR2 FYNNEI. The CDR3 loop reads CASSPYTSSYNEQFF. The CDR3 DNA is TGTGCCAGCAGCCCTTATACGAGCTCCTACAATGAGCAGTTCTTC.

This chain uses TRBV2 with TRBJ2-7; the D is unclear. The CDR3 is 12 residues long. Trimming removed 3 bases at V and 13 bases at J, with 16 bases between. Germline V lookup: CDR1 SNHLY, CDR2 FYNNEI. In DNA, the CDR3 is TGTGCCAGCAGTGAGGGCCTTACCGCCTACTACTTC. Translated: CASSEGLTAYYF.

The chain recombines TRBV6-2 or TRBV6-3 with TRBJ2-1; TRBD2 matches 8 bases. V lost 6 bases and J lost 6; bases outside the gene matches: 7. Germline V CDR1 and CDR2: MNHEY, SVGEGT. The CDR3 has 14 amino acids. This CDR3 reads CASSRTGTSNEQFF. CDR3 DNA: TGTGCCAGCAGCCGCACCGGGACTAGCAATGAGCAGTTCTTC.

The chain employs TRBV19 and TRBJ1-2, with D perhaps TRBD1 (6 bases). V lost 1 base and J lost 8, with 23 bases in between. Per the germline V gene, CDR1 is LNHDA and CDR2 is SQIVND (reference sequence). The CDR3 extends over 17 amino acids. CDR3 sequence: CASSIVWNRETSRGYTF. In DNA, the CDR3 is TGTGCCAGTAGTATAGTCTGGAACAGGGAAACATCAAGAGGCTACACCTTC.

In nucleotides, the CDR3 is TGTGCCAGTAGCGCACAGGGATTATATGGCTACACCTTC. It encodes CASSAQGLYGYTF. The chain couples TRBV19 to TRBJ1-2; D is perhaps TRBD1 (6 bases). The CDR3 contains 13 residues. V dropped 6 bases and J dropped 5 bases, with 13 bases sitting between them. Germline V gene sequence: CDR1 LNHDA, CDR2 SQIVND (reference sequence).

The chain combines TRBV28 with TRBJ1-4, with 8 bases identical to TRBD1. Trimming took 5 bases from V and 8 from J; bases not matched to a gene: 7. The germline V gene has CDR1 MDHEN and CDR2 SYDVKM. The CDR3 is 14 amino acids. As DNA, the CDR3 is TGTGCCAGCAGTCAGACAGGGGCGGGCGAAAAACTGTTTTTT. Protein: CASSQTGAGEKLFF.

The chain couples TRBV15 to TRBJ2-7, with D possibly matching TRBD1 (5 bases). V lost 3 bases, J lost 2 bases, and 8 bases lay in between. The CDR3 consists of 13 residues. In germline, CDR1 is LNHNV, CDR2 YYDKDF (reference sequence). The CDR3 sequence: CATSRTEPYEQYF. CDR3 in DNA: TGTGCCACCAGCAGGACAGAGCCCTACGAGCAGTACTTC.

V is TRBV6-2 or TRBV6-3 and J is TRBJ1-5; 7 nucleotides agree with TRBD1. The germline gives CDR1 MNHEY, CDR2 SVGEGT. V shed 2 bases, J shed 7 bases, and the junction held 5 bases outside the gene matches. The CDR3 is 14 amino acids. CDR3 sequence (DNA): TGTGCCAGCAGTTACAGGGGGCAAGGGCAGCCCCAGCATTTT. This gives the protein CASSYRGQGQPQHF.